Listed below are T cell receptor beta chains from one sample, sequenced in a study of CD8+CD57+ T cells in acquired aplastic anemia. MiXCR, applied by TCRdb to the reads, yields one record per CDR3 protein. The sample records under 350,000 distinct CDR3 sequences, 50% to 70% being singletons. The source material was sorted CD4+, CD8+, or CD8+CD57+ T cells (not recorded which) from PBMCs. The receptor set was obtained from a human donor with severe aplastic anemia or a healthy control (not recorded which). Each CDR3 is given with its conserved first and last residue. A D gene is named only where the DNA matches it firmly. The size entry is marked missing in some rows and otherwise reads once, few, many or a size class.

j_call clone_size cdr3_length d_call v_call cdr3_nt cdr3_aa
TRBJ2-3 . 14 TRBD1 TRBV5-6 TGTGCCAGCAGCTCGGACAGGGGTGAAGATACGCAGTATTTT CASSSDRGEDTQYF
TRBJ2-7 . 15 TRBD2 TRBV6-5 TGTGCCAGCAGTTCACAAGCGGGAGGGCTTGTCGAGCAGTACTTC CASSSQAGGLVEQYF
TRBJ1-2 . 14 . TRBV5-1 TGCGCCAGCAGCTCCGAACAGGGTATCTATGGCTACACCTTC CASSSEQGIYGYTF
TRBJ2-7 . 13 . TRBV20-1 TGCAGTGCTAGTGGGGGGGCGAGCTACGAGCAGTACTTC CSASGGASYEQYF
TRBJ2-1 few 16 TRBD2 TRBV2 TGTGCCAGCAGTGAAAGGGCTAGCGGGGTACACAATGAGCAGTTCTTC CASSERASGVHNEQFF
TRBJ2-3 . 15 TRBD1 TRBV5-1 TGCGCCAGCAGTCTGTTGGGGACAGGCACAGATACGCAGTATTTT CASSLLGTGTDTQYF
TRBJ1-5 . 14 . TRBV29-1 TGCAGCGTGAGGACGGGTACTAGCAATCAGCCCCAGCATTTT CSVRTGTSNQPQHF
TRBJ2-5 few 14 . TRBV7-9 TGTGCCAGCAGCTTAGCGAGCGGCCAAGAGACCCAGTACTTC CASSLASGQETQYF
TRBJ2-5 few 13 . TRBV12-3/TRBV12-4 TGTGCCACCTCACCGGGGCCACAAGAGACCCAGTACTTC CATSPGPQETQYF
TRBJ1-1 many 14 . TRBV18 TGTGCCAGCTCATCGCAGGGGCGAGGCACTGAAGCTTTCTTT CASSSQGRGTEAFF
TRBJ1-1 many 15 . TRBV4-3 TGCGCCAGCAGCCATTCTGTCAGTGAGGGATTGGGAGCTTTCTTT CASSHSVSEGLGAFF
TRBJ1-2 many 15 . TRBV29-1 TGCAGCGTTGACGGGCAGGAAGATAAACCCTATGGCTACACCTTC CSVDGQEDKPYGYTF
TRBJ1-4 many 15 . TRBV6-1 TGTGCCAGCAGTGGTAGACAGGCTACTAATGAAAAACTGTTTTTT CASSGRQATNEKLFF
TRBJ1-1 . 13 TRBD1 TRBV2 TGTGCCAGCAGTCTACAGGGGGTCACTGAAGCTTTCTTT CASSLQGVTEAFF
TRBJ2-7 . 15 TRBD2 TRBV9 TGTGCCAGCAGCGTGGGCGGGAGTCTATCCTACGAGCAGTACTTC CASSVGGSLSYEQYF
TRBJ1-1 . 12 . TRBV5-6 TGTGCCAGCAGCTACTCAAGCACTGAAGCTTTCTTT CASSYSSTEAFF
TRBJ2-7 many 15 . TRBV7-7 TGTGCTAGCAGCCCCGGGTCCGGGACCGCCTACGAGCAGTACTTC CASSPGSGTAYEQYF
TRBJ1-5 . 15 . TRBV2 TGTGCCAGCAGCAGGGACAACTATAGCAATCAGCCCCAGCATTTT CASSRDNYSNQPQHF
TRBJ2-3 . 15 TRBD2 TRBV10-3 TGTGCCATCAAGCAAAGCGGGGGGTCCACAGATACGCAGTATTTT CAIKQSGGSTDTQYF
TRBJ2-3 many 14 . TRBV18 TGTGCCAGCTCACCTCTTTCTAGCACAGATACGCAGTATTTT CASSPLSSTDTQYF
TRBJ2-7 many 16 . TRBV7-8 TGTGCCAGCAGCTTAGGCGGCATGGGGAGTTCCTACGAGCAGTACTTC CASSLGGMGSSYEQYF
TRBJ2-3 . 16 TRBD2 TRBV7-9 TGTGCCAGCAGTCCCGTGACTAGCGGGGGGGTAGACACGCAGTATTTT CASSPVTSGGVDTQYF
TRBJ1-2 many 18 TRBD1 TRBV12-3/TRBV12-4 TGTGCCAGCAGTCCTCGGTCTTATGGTGACAGGGGGCCTTATGGCTACACCTTC CASSPRSYGDRGPYGYTF
TRBJ1-6 many 15 . TRBV3-1 TGTGCCAGCAGCCACCAGGGAGTCGGGCATTCACCCCTCCACTTT CASSHQGVGHSPLHF
TRBJ1-6 . 15 . TRBV7-9 TGTGCCAGCAGCTTTGGGGGTTCCCTAAATTCACCCCTCCACTTT CASSFGGSLNSPLHF
TRBJ1-6 . 14 TRBD1 TRBV6-1 TGTGCCAGCAGTTACCGAACCAGGGGGTCACCCCTCCACTTT CASSYRTRGSPLHF
TRBJ1-5 many 16 . TRBV6-5 TGTGCCAGCAGTTACTCGGGCATCGGGGGCAATCAGCCCCAGCATTTT CASSYSGIGGNQPQHF